Below are 28 T cell receptor beta chains sequenced from a single sample in a study of shared clonotypes between healthy human individuals. This table comes from immunoSEQ multiplex PCR, and its TCRdb copy is limited to in-frame clones, with some not included. Of over a million clones listed, about 75% are singletons. Sequencing was performed on memory CD4+ T cells sorted from blood. Regarding subset: CD45RA-negative fraction. These receptors all come from a man aged 18 to 35 in good health.

The chain recombines TRBV11-2 with TRBJ2-7, with TRBD1 matching over 10 bases. Trimming at V came to 4 bases and at J to 7 bases, leaving 10 bases not matched to a gene. Germline V gene sequence: CDR1 SGHAT, CDR2 FQNNGV. The CDR3 contains 15 residues. In DNA, the CDR3 is TGTGCCAGCAGCTCACCGGGACAGGGGCGTCGAGAGCAGTACTTC. Translating gives CASSSPGQGRREQYF. Together with reference TRBV11-2 and TRBJ2-7, the CDR3 gives the full variable domain: EAGVAQSPRYKIIEKRQSVAFWCNPISGHATLYWYQQILGQGPKLLIQFQNNGVVDDSQLPKDRFSAERLKGVDSTLKIQPAKLEDSAVYLCASSSPGQGRREQYFGPGTRLTVT.

The V gene is TRBV18, the J gene TRBJ1-6; possible D gene TRBD1, 5 bases. Germline V lookup: CDR1 KGHSH, CDR2 LQKENI. Trimming took 4 bases from V and 13 from J, leaving 11 bases between them. CDR3 length: 12 residues. The CDR3 coding sequence is TGTGCCAGCTCACTCCGGGACTATCCCCTCCACTTT. Protein sequence: CASSLRDYPLHF.

The V gene is TRBV5-1, the J gene TRBJ2-7, with D possibly TRBD1 on 6 matching bases. Trimming took 6 bases from V and 6 from J, leaving 16 bases between them. The CDR3 has 13 residues. The germline CDR1 and CDR2 sequences are SGHRS and YFSETQ. CDR3 nucleotide sequence: TGCGCCAGCACAGGGCAGGGGAGAGGCGAGCAGTACTTC. As protein: CASTGQGRGEQYF.

This rearrangement joins TRBV18 to TRBJ2-3, with 15 bases identical to TRBD2. The CDR3 is 18 amino acids. The V gene's germline CDR1 is KGHSH and CDR2 LQKENI. With 1 base clipped from V and 4 bases from J, the junction kept 6 bases outside the gene matches. The CDR3 protein is CASSPRTSGGADPDTQYF. In DNA, the CDR3 is TGTGCCAGCTCACCACGGACTAGCGGGGGGGCCGATCCAGATACGCAGTATTTT.

The chain has TRBV5-1 and TRBJ2-1; TRBD1 matches 8 bases. CDR1 and CDR2 from the germline V gene are SGHRS and YFSETQ. This CDR3 region has 15 residues. The trim removed 3 bases at V and 4 bases at J, leaving 6 bases unmatched. CDR3 protein: CASSYGQGVYNEQFF. The CDR3 region has the DNA TGCGCCAGCAGCTACGGACAGGGAGTATACAATGAGCAGTTCTTC.

This chain uses TRBV6-6 with TRBJ1-2, with unresolved D. CDR3 length equals 13 residues. From germline, CDR1 is MNHNY and CDR2 SVGAGI (reference sequence). V gave up 0 bases and J gave up 3 bases, with 5 bases separating them. The CDR3 DNA reads as TGTGCCAGCAGTTACTCGACCCACTATGGCTACACCTTC. Amino acid sequence: CASSYSTHYGYTF.

As DNA, the CDR3 is TGTGCCAGTAGTAGTAGACAGGGCTTCAGCTCCTACGAGCAGTACTTC. It codes for CASSSRQGFSSYEQYF. V gene TRBV19 combines with J gene TRBJ2-7; 7 nucleotides align to TRBD1. After removal of 4 bases from V and 0 bases from J, the junction contained 9 bases not matched to a gene. Germline-derived CDR1 and CDR2 are LNHDA and SQIVND (reference sequence). The CDR3 has 16 residues.

Concerning this clone itself: Other DNA sequences in this specimen translate into the identical CDR3. The gene calls are TRBV15 and TRBJ2-2; TRBD2 agrees at 11 bases. The CDR3 has 15 amino acids. Germline loops: CDR1 LNHNV, CDR2 YYDKDF (reference sequence). Trimming took 1 base from V and 5 from J; bases not matched to a gene: 0. CDR3 residues: CATSRGLAGTGELFF. As DNA, the CDR3 is TGTGCCACCAGCAGAGGACTAGCGGGAACCGGGGAGCTGTTTTTT.

The V call is TRBV6-5, the J call TRBJ2-4; D perhaps matches TRBD2 (5 bases). V lost 8 bases to trimming and J lost 9 bases, with 14 bases between them. The CDR3 has 12 amino acids. Germline lookup yields CDR1 MNHEY and CDR2 SVGAGI. Here the CDR3 reads CASRGPGFIQYF. Written as DNA, the CDR3 is TGTGCCAGCCGAGGCCCGGGATTCATTCAGTACTTC.

The chain links TRBV5-1 to TRBJ1-2, with 8 nucleotides matching TRBD1. V lost 5 bases and J lost 6; bases outside the gene matches: 6. Germline V gene sequence: CDR1 SGHRS, CDR2 YFSETQ. The CDR3 length is 13 residues. CDR3 protein: CASSLDRADGYTF. CDR3 in DNA: TGCGCCAGCAGTCTGGACAGGGCGGATGGCTACACCTTC.

The chain combines TRBV13 with TRBJ1-1; a weak D match, TRBD1 (6 bases). Germline V gene data show CDR1 as PRHDT and CDR2 as FYEKMQ (reference sequence). Trimming removed 9 bases at V and 0 bases at J, with 14 bases between. The CDR3 runs 14 residues. The CDR3 reads CASGGGGLNTEAFF. The CDR3 coding sequence is TGTGCCAGTGGAGGGGGGGGCTTGAACACTGAAGCTTTCTTT.

There are a few counts of this clone. The J gene is TRBJ2-7, the V gene TRBV25-1, with 7 bases matching TRBD2. The CDR3 length is 15 residues. Germline V gene data show CDR1 as MGHDK and CDR2 as SYGVNS. V was clipped by 1 base and J by 4 bases; unmatched bases: 7. The CDR3 spells CASSESGTTRYEQYF. In DNA form, the CDR3 reads TGTGCCAGCAGTGAATCGGGGACTACCCGTTACGAGCAGTACTTC.

This clone occurred a few times. This chain connects TRBV5-1 to TRBJ1-5; no clear D gene. CDR3 length: 14 amino acids. With 1 base removed from V and 3 bases from J, the gap between germline ends came to 8 bases. Germline lookup yields CDR1 SGHRS and CDR2 YFSETQ. The CDR3 nucleotides read TGCGCCAGCAGCTTGACCGGGGTCAATCAGCCCCAGCATTTT. Translating it yields CASSLTGVNQPQHF.

The J gene is TRBJ2-1, the V gene TRBV7-2; D is uncertain. Trimming left V 1 base short and J 9 bases short, with 19 bases between. The CDR3 is 16 amino acids. CDR1 and CDR2 from the germline V gene are SGHTA and FQGNSA. In DNA form, the CDR3 reads TGTGCCAGCAGCTTAGAAGCCCCTTCTTTTGGCACTGAGCAGTTCTTC. Translation: CASSLEAPSFGTEQFF.

On this clone itself: Other DNA sequences in this sample translate to the same CDR3. This chain joins TRBV10-3 and TRBJ2-3, with D tentatively TRBD1 (5 bases). The germline V and J ends were trimmed by 2 bases and 0 bases, with 9 bases remaining between them. CDR1 is ENHRY, CDR2 SYGVKD, per germline. This CDR3 comprises 15 residues. The CDR3 sequence: CAISEGQGSTDTQYF. In DNA, the CDR3 is TGTGCCATCAGTGAGGGGCAGGGAAGCACAGATACGCAGTATTTT.

This clone was seen more than once but under ten times. V usage is TRBV5-6 and J usage is TRBJ1-6; TRBD1 aligns across 8 bases. From germline, CDR1 is SGHDT and CDR2 YYEEEE. The CDR3 spans 15 residues. Trimming at V came to 4 bases and at J to 10 bases, leaving 10 bases not matched to a gene. The CDR3 DNA follows: TGTGCCAGCAGCCCCTGGACAGGGCAGCGATCACCCCTCCACTTT. Translation gives CASSPWTGQRSPLHF.

In this sample, this clone turned up many times. Other DNA sequences in the sample encode the same CDR3. The chain carries TRBV9 and TRBJ2-5; D is unresolved. V lost 4 bases to trimming and J lost 0 bases, with 7 bases between them. Germline V gene data show CDR1 as SGDLS and CDR2 as YYNGEE. This CDR3 is built from 13 residues. CDR3 loop: CASSPQNQETQYF. Written as DNA, the CDR3 is TGTGCCAGCAGCCCCCAAAACCAAGAGACCCAGTACTTC.

The chain has TRBV7-2 and TRBJ1-3; D is uncertain. The germline V and J ends were trimmed by 5 bases and 0 bases, with 14 bases remaining between them. The CDR3 spans 16 residues. Germline V gene sequence: CDR1 SGHTA, CDR2 FQGNSA. DNA for the CDR3: TGTGCCAGCAGCCCTTGGGTGAAACCCTCTGGAAACACCATATATTTT. Translated, it gives CASSPWVKPSGNTIYF.

Concerning this clone: This may stem from a read error, because a much larger clone lies one nucleotide away. This chain uses TRBV7-9 with TRBJ1-3, with D hard to call. This CDR3 contains 14 residues. Deletions cut 1 base from V and 0 bases from J, with 4 bases between. Per the germline V gene, CDR1 is SEHNR and CDR2 is FQNEAQ (reference sequence). The CDR3 sequence: CASSLGLSGNTIYF. CDR3 coding DNA: TGTGCCAGCAGCTTAGGACTCTCTGGAAACACCATATATTTT.

The rearrangement uses TRBV7-9 and TRBJ2-1, with 9 bases identical to TRBD1. Germline CDR1 is SEHNR and CDR2 is FQNEAQ (reference sequence). CDR3 length: 17 residues. Losses at the gene ends were 2 bases for V and 5 bases for J; bases not matched to a gene: 10. In DNA form, the CDR3 reads TGTGCCAGCAGCTTACTTACCGACAGGGGGAGGGACAATGAGCAGTTCTTC. Amino acids: CASSLLTDRGRDNEQFF.

This chain joins TRBV7-2 and TRBJ1-3; D may be TRBD1 (5 bases). V was pared by 3 bases and J by 0 bases, with 9 bases between. Germline CDR1 and CDR2: SGHTA and FQGNSA. The CDR3 loop spans 15 amino acids. Here the CDR3 reads CASSFQGNSGNTIYF. CDR3 DNA sequence: TGTGCCAGCAGCTTCCAGGGAAACTCTGGAAACACCATATATTTT.

V usage is TRBV5-1 and J usage is TRBJ2-7, with unresolved D. Trimming shortened V by 4 bases and J by 2 bases, and 13 bases separated the two germline ends. The germline CDR1 and CDR2 sequences are SGHRS and YFSETQ. The CDR3 sequence is 14 residues long. The CDR3 DNA is TGCGCCAGCAGCCCAAGGGCGGACCCCTACGAGCAGTACTTC. Translating it yields CASSPRADPYEQYF.

The rearrangement joins TRBV2 to TRBJ1-4, with a tentative D call TRBD1 (5 bases). The CDR3 runs to 15 residues. V dropped 3 bases and J dropped 8 bases, with 16 bases sitting between them. Germline-derived CDR1 and CDR2 are SNHLY and FYNNEI. In DNA, the CDR3 is TGTGCCAGCAGTGACCCGACAGAGCTCCTAGAAAAACTGTTTTTT. Its translation is CASSDPTELLEKLFF.

This clone has at least ten counts. The chain joins TRBV13 to TRBJ2-2; D not certain. CDR3 length: 15 residues. Germline lookup yields CDR1 PRHDT and CDR2 FYEKMQ (reference sequence). V gave up 6 bases and J gave up 1 base, with 12 bases separating them. For the CDR3, the DNA is TGTGCCAGCAGGCCTCCGGGTCAGAACACCGGGGAGCTGTTTTTT. Its protein product is CASRPPGQNTGELFF.

This chain links TRBV5-1 with TRBJ2-5; tentative D call: TRBD1 (6 bases). This CDR3 spans 15 amino acids. CDR1 and CDR2 (germline): SGHRS, YFSETQ. V dropped 3 bases and J dropped 5 bases, with 17 bases sitting between them. The CDR3 DNA follows: TGCGCCAGCAGCTCCGCCACAGGGTCGGGGGAGACCCAGTACTTC. Translating it yields CASSSATGSGETQYF.

This clone was observed once. V is TRBV5-1 and J is TRBJ2-1; D unresolved. Trimming shortened V by 3 bases and J by 5 bases, and 12 bases separated the two germline ends. This CDR3 has 14 amino acids. Germline V lookup: CDR1 SGHRS, CDR2 YFSETQ. The CDR3 region has the DNA TGCGCCAGCAGCTCTTCTAGGGCCCACAATGAGCAGTTCTTC. Translated, it gives CASSSSRAHNEQFF. Looking up the rest from reference TRBV5-1 and TRBJ2-1 gives the full variable domain: KAGVTQTPRYLIKTRGQQVTLSCSPISGHRSVSWYQQTPGQGLQFLFEYFSETQRNKGNFPGRFSGRQFSNSRSEMNVSTLELGDSALYLCASSSSRAHNEQFFGPGTRLTVL.

This clone was seen a handful of times. The rearrangement links TRBV9 to TRBJ2-1, with 11 bases matching TRBD2. The CDR3 is 14 residues long. Germline V CDR1 and CDR2: SGDLS, YYNGEE. V trimming: 4 bases; J trimming: 7 bases; junction bases outside the gene matches: 4. The CDR3 DNA is TGTGCCAGCAGCTTTATAGCGGGAGGGAATGAGCAGTTCTTC. It encodes CASSFIAGGNEQFF. The full variable domain, its missing parts supplied by reference TRBV9 and TRBJ2-1, is DSGVTQTPKHLITATGQRVTLRCSPRSGDLSVYWYQQSLDQGLQFLIQYYNGEERAKGNILERFSAQQFPDLHSELNLSSLELGDSALYFCASSFIAGGNEQFFGPGTRLTVL.

This clone was seen a few times. V is TRBV7-8 and J is TRBJ1-4, with TRBD1 identical over 7 bases. The V gene's germline CDR1 is SGHVS and CDR2 FQNEAQ. Losses at the gene ends were 5 bases for V and 10 bases for J; bases not matched to a gene: 13. The length of the CDR3 is 15 residues. CDR3 nucleotide sequence: TGTGCCAGCAGCCCCCAGGGGGGACTGATCGGAAAACTGTTTTTT. It translates to CASSPQGGLIGKLFF.